The 11 T cell receptor beta chains reported below all come from one sample, sequenced in a study of blood T cell repertoires in COVID-19. Assay used: immunoSEQ multiplex PCR; TCRdb lists only in-frame clones, some missing. The sample consists of 250,000 to 300,000 clones, roughly nine tenths of them appearing once. The sequenced material came from peripheral blood. Receptor source: a woman aged 40 to 49 who had recovered from COVID-19.

The V gene is TRBV29-1, the J gene TRBJ2-3; the match to TRBD2 covers 11 bases. Germline V gene data show CDR1 as SQVTM and CDR2 as ANQGSEA. CDR3 length: 16 amino acids. V was pared by 6 bases and J by 5 bases, with 13 bases of the junction left unmatched. The CDR3 sequence is CSVADLAGGAVDTQYF. The CDR3 region has the DNA TGCAGCGTGGCCGACTTAGCGGGGGGGGCCGTAGATACGCAGTATTTT.

This clone has only a few counts. The chain is built from TRBV4-2 and TRBJ1-2, with D perhaps matching TRBD1 (5 bases). This CDR3 has 16 residues. The germline V gene has CDR1 LGHNA and CDR2 YNFKEQ. V was shortened by 4 bases and J by 8 bases, with 23 bases between the two germline ends. The CDR3 spells CASSPADRQKKGGYTF. For the CDR3, the DNA is TGTGCCAGCAGCCCTGCAGACCGACAGAAAAAAGGCGGCTACACCTTC.

The CDR3 DNA reads TGTGCCAGCCGGCCACTCGGGGAAAAACTGTTTTTT. This gives the protein CASRPLGEKLFF. The V and J genes are TRBV28 and TRBJ1-4, with no clear D. CDR3 length equals 12 residues. The V and J ends lost 8 bases and 8 bases respectively, with 12 bases between them. CDR1 and CDR2 (germline): MDHEN, SYDVKM.

The CDR3 DNA reads as TGTGCCAGCAGTTTAAGGACAGTGTTAGCTTTCTTT. It encodes CASSLRTVLAFF. The chain employs TRBV12-3 or TRBV12-4 and TRBJ1-1; maybe TRBD1 (6 bases). The CDR3 runs to 12 residues. Trimming stripped 2 bases from V and 10 bases from J, with 11 bases between.

The chain has TRBV7-9 and TRBJ1-1, with 7 bases matching TRBD1. Germline V CDR1 and CDR2: SEHNR, FQNEAQ (reference sequence). Trimming took 2 bases from V and 7 from J; bases not matched to a gene: 1. This CDR3 spans 12 amino acids. CDR3 DNA sequence: TGTGCCAGCAGCTTACAGGGGGGTGAAGCTTTCTTT. This translates into CASSLQGGEAFF. Full variable domain (rest looked up from reference TRBV7-9 and TRBJ1-1): DTGVSQNPRHKITKRGQNVTFRCDPISEHNRLYWYRQTLGQGPEFLTYFQNEAQLEKSRLLSDRFSAERPKGSFSTLEIQRTEQGDSAMYLCASSLQGGEAFFGQGTRLTVV.

This chain connects TRBV28 to TRBJ2-1; 8 bases match TRBD1. With V trimmed by 5 bases and J by 7 bases, 10 bases remained unmatched. The germline V gene has CDR1 MDHEN and CDR2 SYDVKM. The CDR3 loop spans 15 amino acids. CDR3 bases: TGTGCCAGCAGTCCCCCGGGGACAGGACCAAATGAGCAGTTCTTC. Protein: CASSPPGTGPNEQFF.

The chain employs TRBV5-4 and TRBJ1-4, with unresolved D. The V end lost 10 bases, the J end lost 3 bases, and 16 bases lay between the germline ends. The CDR3 has 14 residues. CDR1 is SGHNT, CDR2 YYREEE, per germline (reference sequence). The CDR3 loop reads CAGSSSGPNEKLFF. CDR3 bases: TGTGCCGGAAGCTCCAGTGGGCCTAATGAAAAACTGTTTTTT.

As concerns this clone: Different DNA sequences within this sample yield the same CDR3. The chain uses TRBV19 and TRBJ2-7, with 8 nucleotides matching TRBD1. Germline CDR1 is LNHDA and CDR2 is SQIVND (reference sequence). Trimming removed 6 bases from V and 2 bases from J; junction bases left unmatched: 3. The CDR3 loop spans 13 amino acids. This CDR3 is CASSRTGPYEQYF. As DNA, the CDR3 is TGTGCCAGTAGCCGGACAGGGCCCTACGAGCAGTACTTC.

This chain links TRBV3-1 (or the pseudogene TRBV3-2) with TRBJ1-2; 7 bases match TRBD1. The CDR3 runs to 12 residues. J lost 11 bases, V lost 1 base, and 4 bases had no gene match. Germline V gene lookup returns CDR1 LGHDT and CDR2 YNNKEL (reference sequence). Here the CDR3 reads CASSQGTGLYTF. The CDR3 DNA sequence: TGTGCCAGCAGCCAAGGGACAGGTCTATACACCTTC.

The chain is built from TRBV7-9 and TRBJ1-2; 10 bases agree with TRBD1. Germline V lookup: CDR1 SEHNR, CDR2 FQNEAQ (reference sequence). The V segment lost 5 bases and the J segment 10 bases; nucleotides outside the gene matches: 7. The CDR3 is 13 amino acids. CDR3 DNA: TGTGCCAGCAGCCCGCCGGGACAGGGGTCCTACACCTTC. This gives the protein CASSPPGQGSYTF. The variable domain in full, with the rest retrieved from reference TRBV7-9 and TRBJ1-2, is DTGVSQNPRHKITKRGQNVTFRCDPISEHNRLYWYRQTLGQGPEFLTYFQNEAQLEKSRLLSDRFSAERPKGSFSTLEIQRTEQGDSAMYLCASSPPGQGSYTFGSGTRLTVV.

J is TRBJ2-4 and V is TRBV19; 8 bases agree with TRBD2. V was clipped by 5 bases and J by 2 bases; unmatched bases: 11. The CDR3 has 17 residues. Germline V gene sequence: CDR1 LNHDA, CDR2 SQIVND (reference sequence). CDR3 residues: CASSPSRGGKSKNIQYF. CDR3 in DNA: TGTGCCAGTAGTCCCTCCCGGGGGGGGAAATCCAAAAACATTCAGTACTTC.